In this sample, the clone carrying this T cell receptor (beta chain) turned up many times. Antigen: not known. The sample comes from a study of Graves' ophthalmopathy and Graves' hyperthyroidism. In the study overall: Before any treatment, peripheral blood was taken at the initial diagnosis.

The CDR3 is 13 amino acids. The trim removed 4 bases at V and 4 bases at J, leaving 3 bases unmatched. Researchers took RNA transcripts and amplified TCR beta CDR3 regions from them. Second-round multiplex PCR followed a first-round RT-PCR using HTBI primers. TCRdb fed the multiplex PCR reads into MiXCR, producing one record per CDR3 protein. The sample shows roughly 420,000 distinct CDR3 sequences, roughly 21% of them seen only once. General study findings and limits: Blood also contained most of the expanded thyroid clonotypes above 0.001 frequency.

Stable hyperthyroidism denotes an absence of ophthalmopathy throughout 18 months of follow-up. Other autoimmune diseases, uncontrolled infections, pregnancy or lactation led to the exclusion of patients. The chain recombines TRBV12-3 or TRBV12-4 with TRBJ1-2; TRBD1 matches at 7 bases. Material for sequencing was peripheral blood. The receptor was derived from a young woman with stable Graves' hyperthyroidism. The CDR3 DNA reads TGTGCCAGCAGTTGGGGACAGTCCTATGGCTACACCTTC. Its protein is CASSWGQSYGYTF.